This TCR beta chain was captured in a study of blood T cell repertoires in COVID-19. Overall study context: The analysed material was cDNA or gDNA that came from T cells, B-cell-depleted T cells, or PBMCs.

Authors' analysis steps: Amplification with reference gene primers provided the estimates of nucleated cell counts. Libraries were prepared by immunoSEQ multiplex PCR; TCRdb keeps only in-frame clonotypes and omits some of them. V and J calls and clone size are those listed in that table; D and trimming were worked out from the DNA. The profile shows approximately 240,000 clones, approximately 79% of them singletons. This clone was detected only a few times. The origin of this receptor is a woman in her thirties or forties with active or convalescent COVID-19. Sequenced material: peripheral blood.

CDR3 bases: TGTGCCAGCAGCCCTACGGGGGGGCTTAGCGGGGAGCTGTTTTTT. Protein: CASSPTGGLSGELFF. The rearrangement joins TRBV6-6 to TRBJ2-2; 8 bases align to TRBD2. The germline gives CDR1 MNHNY, CDR2 SVGAGI (reference sequence). J lost 7 bases, V lost 6 bases, and 10 bases had no gene match. The CDR3 spans 15 residues.